The 9 T cell receptor beta chains listed next were all sequenced from one sample in a study of shared clonotypes between healthy human individuals. Here immunoSEQ multiplex PCR was the method, and the copy in TCRdb shows in-frame clones only, minus some. The sample holds about 500,000 clones; roughly three quarters are singletons and the top ten take 12%. Sequencing was performed on PBMCs. The receptors come from a woman in her thirties or forties in good health. Some clones in this sample may be carry-over from other donors' samples.

This chain uses TRBV19 with TRBJ1-2; D is possibly TRBD1 (6 bases). From germline, CDR1 is LNHDA and CDR2 SQIVND (reference sequence). This CDR3 is built from 15 residues. V was clipped by 1 base and J by 3 bases, with 12 bases between them. The CDR3 bases are TGTGCCAGTAGTATAGTAACAGGGAGGGACTATGGCTACACCTTC. Protein sequence: CASSIVTGRDYGYTF.

The chain recombines TRBV29-1 with TRBJ2-1; D may be TRBD1 (6 bases). Germline V gives CDR1 SQVTM, CDR2 ANQGSEA. V gave up 0 bases and J gave up 10 bases, with 7 bases separating them. The CDR3 runs to 11 residues. This CDR3 reads CSVEEGHEQFF. The CDR3, as DNA: TGCAGCGTTGAAGAGGGACACGAGCAGTTCTTC.

This clone was counted a single time. A much larger clone lies a single base off, so this may be a read error. Distinct nucleotide sequences in the sample also encode this CDR3. The V gene is TRBV27, the J gene TRBJ2-1; D not resolved. The germline CDR1 and CDR2 sequences are MNHEY and SMNVEV (reference sequence). This CDR3 has 16 residues. Trimming removed 6 bases from V and 0 bases from J, with 15 bases in between. CDR3 nucleotide sequence: TGTGCCAGCAGCTCAGCACTTACGTTCTCCTACAATGAGCAGTTCTTC. Its translation is CASSSALTFSYNEQFF.

This clone was detected ten times or more. This chain joins TRBV5-8 and TRBJ2-1, with TRBD2 matching 9 bases. J gave up 5 bases and V 2 bases, and 2 bases lay outside the gene matches. Germline assignment: CDR1 SGHTS and CDR2 YDEGEE. The CDR3 sequence is 14 residues long. The CDR3 region is CASSLLAGNNEQFF. The CDR3 DNA is TGTGCCAGCAGCTTACTAGCGGGCAACAATGAGCAGTTCTTC.

As for this clone: It is likely a read error: a sequence one base away is far more abundant. The chain joins TRBV5-4 to TRBJ1-2; maybe TRBD1 (5 bases). This CDR3 spans 12 amino acids. Per the germline V gene, CDR1 is SGHNT and CDR2 is YYREEE (reference sequence). The CDR3, as DNA: TGTGCCAGCAGTTGGGACGGCTATGGCCACACCTTC. This translates into CASSWDGYGHTF. The full variable domain, with the rest looked up from reference TRBV5-4 and TRBJ1-2, is ETGVTQSPTHLIKTRGQQVTLRCSSQSGHNTVSWYQQALGQGPQFIFQYYREEENGRGNFPPRFSGLQFPNYSSELNVNALELDDSALYLCASSWDGYGHTFGSGTRLTVV.

The V gene is TRBV5-4, the J gene TRBJ2-7; D is ambiguous. The V and J ends lost 3 bases and 5 bases respectively, with 12 bases between them. The CDR3 has 13 amino acids. CDR1 is SGHNT and CDR2 is YYREEE in the germline V gene (reference sequence). The CDR3 spells CASSSPPQNEQYF. The CDR3 region has the DNA TGTGCCAGCAGCTCTCCCCCGCAGAACGAGCAGTACTTC.

The CDR3 region has the DNA TGTGCCAGCAGGGGGGGAACAGCGGGCTATGGCTACACCTTC. Encoded protein: CASRGGTAGYGYTF. The chain combines TRBV2 with TRBJ1-2; maybe TRBD1 (5 bases). Germline V gives CDR1 SNHLY, CDR2 FYNNEI. CDR3 length: 14 amino acids. The germline V and J ends were trimmed by 6 bases and 4 bases, with 15 bases remaining between them. Drawing the rest from reference TRBV2 and TRBJ1-2, the complete variable domain is EPEVTQTPSHQVTQMGQEVILRCVPISNHLYFYWYRQILGQKVEFLVSFYNNEISEKSEIFDDQFSVERPDGSNFTLKIRSTKLEDSAMYFCASRGGTAGYGYTFGSGTRLTVV.

This clone was recorded once. J is TRBJ2-1 and V is TRBV5-4; 9 bases are a match to TRBD2. Per germline, CDR1 SGHNT and CDR2 YYREEE (reference sequence). The CDR3 loop spans 17 amino acids. J lost 5 bases, V lost 1 base, and 10 bases had no gene match. CDR3: CASSLSIGTSLNNEQFF. In nucleotides, the CDR3 is TGTGCCAGCAGCTTGAGTATAGGGACTAGCCTTAACAATGAGCAGTTCTTC.

Details on this clone: Only one base separates this from a far larger clonotype, so it likely reflects a read error. This sequence joins TRBV5-4 and TRBJ1-2; D perhaps matches TRBD1 (5 bases). Germline V CDR1 and CDR2: SGHNT, YYREEE (reference sequence). The CDR3 length is 13 residues. In nucleotides, the CDR3 is TGTGCCAGCAGCTCCTTACAGGACTATGGCTGCACCTTC. As protein: CASSSLQDYGCTF.